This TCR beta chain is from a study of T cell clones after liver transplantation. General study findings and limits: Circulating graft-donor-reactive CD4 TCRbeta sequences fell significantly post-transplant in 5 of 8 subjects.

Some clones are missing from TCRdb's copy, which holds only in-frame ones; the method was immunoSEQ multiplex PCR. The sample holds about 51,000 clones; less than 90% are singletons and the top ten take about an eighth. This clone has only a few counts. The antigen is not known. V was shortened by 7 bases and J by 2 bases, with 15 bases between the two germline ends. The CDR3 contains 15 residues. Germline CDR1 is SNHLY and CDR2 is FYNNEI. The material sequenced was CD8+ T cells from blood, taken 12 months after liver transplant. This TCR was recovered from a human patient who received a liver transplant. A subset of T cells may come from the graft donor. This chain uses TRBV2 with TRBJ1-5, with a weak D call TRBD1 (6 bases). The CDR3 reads CASTPGAGRNQPQHF. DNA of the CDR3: TGTGCCAGCACCCCGGGGGCTGGACGCAATCAGCCCCAGCATTTT.